The 30 T cell receptor beta chains below were found in one sample sequenced in a study of blood T cells in healthy people across ages. Together with a sample-barcoded 5' primer, a J-beta primer mix was included in a second PCR lasting about 7 to 12 cycles. In TCRdb, the 5' RACE reads were re-called with MiXCR into one record per CDR3 protein. The data hold 850,000 to 950,000 distinct CDR3 sequences, with under 30% observed a single time. The specimen sequenced was blood. These receptors all come from a woman aged 80 or over in good health.

This clonotype was counted at least ten times. The chain uses TRBV5-5 and TRBJ2-7, with 9 bases that match TRBD2. This CDR3 is built from 16 residues. Germline V gene sequence: CDR1 SGHKS, CDR2 YYEKEE (reference sequence). V shed 4 bases, J shed 4 bases, and the junction held 12 bases outside the gene matches. CDR3 DNA sequence: TGTGCCAGCAGCCCCATCGCGGGGGGGATTTTGTACGAGCAGTACTTC. It codes for CASSPIAGGILYEQYF.

A few counts support this clonotype. It may be a read error: a sequence one base away is much more abundant. The chain has TRBV12-3 or TRBV12-4 and TRBJ1-2; D call uncertain. Trimming shortened V by 1 base and J by 5 bases, and 14 bases separated the two germline ends. The CDR3 has 15 residues. Written as DNA, the CDR3 is TGTGCCAGCAGTTTAGGCGCAGAGTTGGATTATGGCTACACCTTC. Its translation: CASSLGAELDYGYTF.

The chain carries TRBV9 and TRBJ2-3, with D perhaps matching TRBD1 (5 bases). Germline V CDR1 and CDR2: SGDLS, YYNGEE. Deletions cut 3 bases from V and 0 bases from J, with 17 bases between. This CDR3 is 17 amino acids long. The CDR3 region has the DNA TGTGCCAGCAGCGGAAGAGACAGTCATCCTAGCACAGATACGCAGTATTTT. Translated, it gives CASSGRDSHPSTDTQYF.

This clonotype was seen at least ten times. The chain recombines TRBV24-1 with TRBJ2-4; weak D call: TRBD1 (5 bases). Trimming removed 2 bases at V and 3 bases at J, with 10 bases between. Germline-derived CDR1 and CDR2 are KGHDR and SFDVKD. The CDR3 length is 15 residues. The CDR3 sequence: CATSDSRQNKNIQYF. CDR3 coding DNA: TGTGCCACCAGTGATTCCCGACAGAACAAAAACATTCAGTACTTC.

This clonotype was observed at least ten times. The V call is TRBV25-1, the J call TRBJ2-7, with 7 bases that match TRBD2. Germline lookup yields CDR1 MGHDK and CDR2 SYGVNS. The J segment lost 4 bases and the V segment lost 4 bases, leaving 10 bases of the junction unmatched. The CDR3 length is 15 residues. In DNA, the CDR3 is TGTGCCAGCAGTGGAGAGCGGGGTTGGGGATACGAGCAGTACTTC. Amino acids: CASSGERGWGYEQYF.

This clonotype was seen many times. This rearrangement joins TRBV24-1 to TRBJ2-5; 7 positions agree with TRBD2. The V gene's germline CDR1 is KGHDR and CDR2 SFDVKD. V shed 2 bases, J shed 3 bases, and the junction held 5 bases outside the gene matches. CDR3 size: 15 residues. DNA for the CDR3: TGTGCCACCAGTGATTGGGGGGGGTCCGAAGAGACCCAGTACTTC. Its translation is CATSDWGGSEETQYF.

This clonotype was seen many times. The J gene is TRBJ2-7, the V gene TRBV6-2 or TRBV6-3; 7 bases agree with TRBD2. The CDR3 sequence is 15 residues long. Germline lookup yields CDR1 MNHEY and CDR2 SVGEGT. With V trimmed by 6 bases and J by 2 bases, 10 bases remained unmatched. CDR3 in amino acids: CASSSRTSSTYEQYF. The CDR3 bases are TGTGCCAGCAGCTCTCGGACTAGTTCAACCTACGAGCAGTACTTC.

This clonotype appeared many times. The rearrangement joins TRBV6-6 to TRBJ2-7; TRBD1 aligns across 8 bases. CDR1 is MNHNY, CDR2 SVGAGI, per germline (reference sequence). The CDR3 is 17 amino acids. The J segment lost 7 bases and the V segment lost 6 bases, leaving 20 bases of the junction unmatched. The CDR3 sequence: CASRPESGQGRAREQYF. The CDR3 DNA reads TGTGCCAGCAGACCGGAATCCGGACAGGGAAGAGCAAGGGAGCAGTACTTC.

This chain links TRBV7-2 with TRBJ2-3; 7 bases are a match to TRBD2. The CDR3 contains 16 residues. Per the germline V gene, CDR1 is SGHTA and CDR2 is FQGNSA. The trim removed 5 bases at V and 3 bases at J, leaving 11 bases unmatched. CDR3 region: CASSHPAGIGTDTQYF. The CDR3 DNA reads TGTGCCAGCAGCCACCCAGCGGGGATAGGAACAGATACGCAGTATTTT.

This clonotype was seen ten or more times. The chain combines TRBV20-1 with TRBJ2-7, with 7 nucleotides matching TRBD2. This CDR3 has 14 amino acids. With V trimmed by 3 bases and J by 0 bases, 5 bases remained unmatched. Germline V gives CDR1 DFQATT, CDR2 SNEGSKA (reference sequence). The CDR3 sequence: CSARASGLSYEQYF. For the CDR3, the DNA is TGCAGTGCTAGGGCTAGCGGACTCTCCTACGAGCAGTACTTC.

This clonotype was observed many times. The rearrangement joins TRBV6-6 to TRBJ1-2, with D maybe TRBD1 (6 bases). The CDR3 is 14 residues long. Between the trimmed V and J ends, which lost 6 bases and 3 bases, there was a span of 14 bases. Germline V gene data show CDR1 as MNHNY and CDR2 as SVGAGI (reference sequence). The CDR3 sequence: CASRTTGSDYGYTF. CDR3 bases: TGTGCCAGCAGAACTACAGGGTCGGACTATGGCTACACCTTC.

Concerning this clonotype itself: A clone one base away is much larger, so this may be a read error. The chain joins TRBV4-3 to TRBJ2-5; 8 nucleotides line up with TRBD1. The J segment lost 3 bases and the V segment lost 4 bases, leaving 7 bases of the junction unmatched. Per germline, CDR1 LGHNA and CDR2 YSLEER. CDR3 length: 15 residues. The CDR3 region is CASSRGPGQEETQYF. The DNA for the CDR3 is TGCGCCAGCAGCCGAGGACCGGGACAGGAAGAGACCCAGTACTTC.

This chain connects TRBV29-1 to TRBJ1-1; D gene ambiguous. V dropped 0 bases and J dropped 5 bases, with 25 bases sitting between them. The germline CDR1 and CDR2 sequences are SQVTM and ANQGSEA. CDR3 length: 18 amino acids. This CDR3 is CSVEDRPSQRRSRTEAFF. The CDR3, as DNA: TGCAGCGTTGAAGATCGCCCAAGTCAGAGAAGGAGTCGGACTGAAGCTTTCTTT.

This clonotype was recorded many times. This chain connects TRBV20-1 to TRBJ2-1; D gene uncertain. Looked up from germline, CDR1 is DFQATT and CDR2 is SNEGSKA (reference sequence). The CDR3 is 10 amino acids. Trimming removed 2 bases from V and 10 bases from J, with 6 bases in between. CDR3 protein: CSARQVEQFF. Here the CDR3 DNA reads TGCAGTGCTAGACAGGTGGAGCAGTTCTTC.

This clonotype was counted between two and nine times. A much bigger clone sits one base away, suggesting this may be a read error. The rearrangement joins TRBV4-2 to TRBJ2-1; 8 bases map to TRBD2. The J call could be wrong; TRBJ2-7 is a better fit for the DNA end. CDR3 length: 15 residues. Germline loops: CDR1 LGHNA, CDR2 YNFKEQ. The CDR3 protein is CASSQGTSSYNEQYF. The CDR3 coding sequence is TGTGCCAGCAGCCAAGGGACTAGCTCCTACAATGAGCAGTACTTC.

This clonotype was detected many times. This chain uses TRBV7-2 with TRBJ2-1; the match to TRBD2 covers 12 bases. Trimming at V came to 6 bases and at J to 5 bases, leaving 11 bases not matched to a gene. This CDR3 has 17 residues. The germline gives CDR1 SGHTA, CDR2 FQGNSA. This CDR3 reads CASSRHILAGGDNEQFF. The CDR3 DNA is TGTGCCAGCAGTCGTCATATCCTAGCGGGGGGGGACAATGAGCAGTTCTTC.

This rearrangement joins TRBV18 to TRBJ1-2; unclear D gene. Germline-derived CDR1 and CDR2 are KGHSH and LQKENI. CDR3 length: 16 residues. Trimming removed 0 bases from V and 3 bases from J, with 14 bases in between. CDR3 coding DNA: TGTGCCAGCTCACCACCTTCCGTACAGAATTACTATGGCTACACCTTC. Translation gives CASSPPSVQNYYGYTF.

J is TRBJ2-1 and V is TRBV6-5, with D hard to call. The V gene's germline CDR1 is MNHEY and CDR2 SVGAGI. V shed 0 bases and J shed 9 bases, with 12 bases lying between them. The CDR3 runs 14 residues. The CDR3 sequence: CASSYSKVSREQFF. The CDR3, as DNA: TGTGCCAGCAGTTACTCGAAAGTATCCCGTGAGCAGTTCTTC.

A word on this clonotype: A much bigger clone sits one base away, suggesting this may be a read error. The chain couples TRBV11-3 to TRBJ2-1, with unresolved D. The germline gives CDR1 SGHNT, CDR2 YENEEA. Trimming shortened V by 5 bases and J by 15 bases, and 8 bases separated the two germline ends. This CDR3 comprises 9 residues. The CDR3 region is CASSLFGFF. In DNA, the CDR3 is TGTGCCAGCAGCCTGTTTGGGTTCTTC.

This clonotype was counted many times. V and J are TRBV6-2 or TRBV6-3 and TRBJ2-1; D is unclear. Germline V gene sequence: CDR1 MNHEY, CDR2 SVGEGT. Deletions cut 10 bases from V and 4 bases from J, with 17 bases between. The CDR3 is made up of 14 amino acids. CDR3 region: CATGPAGFYNEQFF. The CDR3 DNA sequence: TGTGCCACCGGCCCCGCAGGATTTTACAATGAGCAGTTCTTC.

CDR3 nucleotides: TGCAGTGGGGGTAGGGGGGGCACAGATACGCAGTATTTT. This encodes CSGGRGGTDTQYF. The gene calls are TRBV20-1 and TRBJ2-3, with D perhaps matching TRBD1 or TRBD2 (6 bases each). V lost 7 bases and J 1 base, leaving 12 bases between the germline ends. Germline CDR1 and CDR2: DFQATT and SNEGSKA (reference sequence). CDR3 length equals 13 residues.

This clonotype was seen repeatedly, ten times or more. The genes are TRBV27 and TRBJ2-5; TRBD1 matches at 7 bases. J was trimmed by 8 bases and V by 5 bases; bases with no gene match: 5. There are 12 residues in the CDR3. The V gene's germline CDR1 is MNHEY and CDR2 SMNVEV (reference sequence). CDR3 in amino acids: CASSPGTATQYF. As DNA, the CDR3 is TGTGCCAGCAGTCCGGGGACAGCTACCCAGTACTTC.

This clonotype has a handful of counts. The V and J genes are TRBV25-1 and TRBJ2-1, with a weak D call TRBD2 (5 bases). The germline gives CDR1 MGHDK, CDR2 SYGVNS. The CDR3 contains 14 residues. The V gene lost 8 bases and the J gene lost 7 bases, with 18 bases spanning the gap. For the CDR3, the DNA is TGTGCCAGCTCTGGACTCCCACTTGAAAATGAGCAGTTCTTC. It specifies CASSGLPLENEQFF.

This sequence joins TRBV18 and TRBJ1-1; the D gene is possibly TRBD1 (5 bases). V shed 3 bases and J shed 2 bases, with 16 bases lying between them. The CDR3 extends over 16 amino acids. Per germline, CDR1 KGHSH and CDR2 LQKENI. In DNA, the CDR3 is TGTGCCAGCTCACCTCAGGGCACGGGGTCTAACACTGAAGCTTTCTTT. Its protein product is CASSPQGTGSNTEAFF.

This clonotype has more than one count but fewer than ten. The rearrangement uses TRBV20-1 and TRBJ1-3, with no clear D. The germline gives CDR1 DFQATT, CDR2 SNEGSKA (reference sequence). Trimming stripped 6 bases from V and 2 bases from J, with 8 bases between. CDR3 length: 12 amino acids. CDR3 sequence: CSAMDPGNTIYF. CDR3 nucleotide sequence: TGCAGTGCCATGGACCCTGGAAACACCATATATTTT.

This clonotype was counted ten times or more. A read error may explain this, as a much larger clone is one base away. The chain recombines TRBV6-5 with TRBJ2-5; no clear D. Trimming took off 8 bases at V and 11 bases at J, with 21 bases between the two ends. Germline-derived CDR1 and CDR2 are MNHEY and SVGAGI. CDR3 length equals 13 residues. The CDR3 loop reads CASFPTGSGEQYF. CDR3 coding DNA: TGTGCCAGCTTCCCGACGGGCTCGGGTGAGCAGTACTTC.

Many counts were recorded for this clonotype. The rearrangement joins TRBV3-1 to TRBJ2-3, with TRBD1 matching 9 bases. V dropped 4 bases and J dropped 2; count of bases not matched to a gene: 7. The CDR3 has 16 residues. The germline gives CDR1 LGHDT, CDR2 YNNKEL (reference sequence). CDR3 DNA sequence: TGTGCCAGCAGCCCTACAGGGGGCTACCTCACAGATACGCAGTATTTT. Translating gives CASSPTGGYLTDTQYF.

This clonotype appeared a few times. V gene TRBV14 combines with J gene TRBJ2-3; unclear D gene. Trimming took off 1 base at V and 6 bases at J, with 5 bases between the two ends. The germline gives CDR1 SGHDN, CDR2 FVKESK. This CDR3 is 12 amino acids long. Here the CDR3 reads CASSQVYDTQYF. The CDR3 DNA reads as TGTGCCAGCAGCCAAGTATATGATACGCAGTATTTT.

This clonotype was found once. A single base separates this from a much larger clone, so it may be a read error. The gene calls are TRBV7-2 and TRBJ2-3, with 8 bases aligning to TRBD2. The CDR3 length is 16 residues. The V gene's germline CDR1 is SGHTA and CDR2 FQGNSA. The CDR3 DNA is TGTGCCAGCAGCTTTTCTACGGGGGGGAGCACAAATACGCAGTATTTT. As protein: CASSFSTGGSTNTQYF.

This clonotype was counted many times. The chain recombines TRBV20-1 with TRBJ2-1, with 11 bases identical to TRBD2. Germline-derived CDR1 and CDR2 are DFQATT and SNEGSKA (reference sequence). V dropped 2 bases and J dropped 3; count of bases not matched to a gene: 12. This CDR3 is built from 18 residues. The DNA for the CDR3 is TGCAGTGCTAGATCCTTATCCGCCCTAGCGGGGGGCTACAATGAGCAGTTCTTC. As protein: CSARSLSALAGGYNEQFF.